This entry concerns a single TCR beta chain. Exposure to brentuximab vedotin varied, and each patient had relapsed following autologous stem cell transplantation. This specimen belongs to a study of PD-1 blockade in classical Hodgkin lymphoma. With 1 base removed from V and 1 base from J, the gap between germline ends came to 8 bases. Germline assignment: CDR1 SGHVS and CDR2 FQNEAQ. This CDR3 has 15 residues. TCRdb keeps only in-frame clones here, not all; method: immunoSEQ multiplex PCR. Of 25,000 to 30,000 clones listed, 80% to 90% are singletons. V is TRBV7-8 and J is TRBJ1-3; TRBD1 might be the D (5 bases). The sequence came from a human donor with classical Hodgkin lymphoma. The material sequenced was peripheral blood mononuclear cells (PBMCs), taken at baseline. The chain's CDR3 is CASSLVAGSGNTIYF. In DNA, the CDR3 is TGTGCCAGCAGCTTAGTGGCAGGGTCTGGAAACACCATATATTTT.